This entry lists 32 T cell receptor beta chains sequenced from one sample in a study of T-cell reconstitution after alpha-beta-depleted transplantation in children. Unique molecular identifiers were incorporated when the TCRbeta library was constructed. From the PCR reads, TCRdb called clonotypes with MiXCR, one entry per CDR3 protein. The table lists 200,000 to 250,000 distinct CDR3 sequences, roughly 11% of them singletons. Sequencing was performed on PBMCs, taken before TCRalphabeta/CD19-depleted stem cell transplant. All receptors come from a child in the first two years of life with acute myeloid leukemia, due to receive a stem cell transplant.

This chain links TRBV6-2 or TRBV6-3 with TRBJ2-7, with 10 bases aligning to TRBD2. Germline CDR1 MNHEY, CDR2 SVGEGT. CDR3 length: 13 amino acids. V shed 7 bases, J shed 5 bases, and the junction held 5 bases outside the gene matches. The CDR3: CASKLAGPNEQYF. CDR3 DNA sequence: TGTGCCAGCAAACTAGCGGGACCCAACGAGCAGTACTTC.

This clonotype came up many times. V is TRBV29-1 and J is TRBJ2-3; no firm D call. Germline V lookup: CDR1 SQVTM, CDR2 ANQGSEA. The CDR3 extends over 12 amino acids. V was pared by 7 bases and J by 5 bases, with 13 bases between. The CDR3 DNA reads as TGCAGCGCTCTGACCGCCGGAGATACGCAGTATTTT. As protein: CSALTAGDTQYF.

In this sample, this clonotype turned up a few times. The chain combines TRBV13 with TRBJ2-2, with 11 bases matching TRBD2. V was pared by 4 bases and J by 3 bases, with 10 bases of the junction left unmatched. Germline lookup yields CDR1 PRHDT and CDR2 FYEKMQ (reference sequence). The CDR3 extends over 18 amino acids. This CDR3 reads CASSSSTSGIVDTGELFF. The DNA for the CDR3 is TGTGCCAGCAGCTCGTCGACTAGCGGGATTGTGGACACCGGGGAGCTGTTTTTT.

Concerning this clonotype itself: This may stem from a read error, because a much larger clone lies one nucleotide away. The J gene is TRBJ2-2, the V gene TRBV20-1, with D hard to call. This CDR3 has 13 residues. Trimming took off 5 bases at V and 6 bases at J, with 13 bases between the two ends. Per germline, CDR1 DFQATT and CDR2 SNEGSKA (reference sequence). CDR3 in DNA: TGCAGTGCTCCAGAACGACGGGCCGGGGAGCTGTTTTTT. It specifies CSAPERRAGELFF.

In its sample, this clonotype was seen a few times. The genes are TRBV19 and TRBJ2-3, with TRBD2 matching 7 bases. After removal of 2 bases from V and 3 bases from J, the junction contained 5 bases not matched to a gene. From germline, CDR1 is LNHDA and CDR2 SQIVND (reference sequence). This CDR3 has 15 amino acids. The CDR3 DNA sequence: TGTGCCAGTAGTATACGGCGGGAGTCGACAGATACGCAGTATTTT. It yields the protein CASSIRRESTDTQYF.

This clonotype was detected many times. The junction and the germline gene differ at one end; a read error may be behind it. The rearrangement uses TRBV11-2 and TRBJ2-2; D may correspond to TRBD1 or TRBD2 (6 bases each). Germline V gives CDR1 SGHAT, CDR2 FQNNGV. CDR3 size: 15 residues. In DNA, the CDR3 is TGTGCCAGCCGCTTGTGGGGGGCCGAAACCGGGGAGCTGTTTTTT. Its protein product is CASRLWGAETGELFF.

This clonotype came up a few times. This clone may be a read error of a much larger clone one base away. The V gene is TRBV5-1, the J gene TRBJ1-2; D call uncertain. Germline-derived CDR1 and CDR2 are SGHRS and YFSETQ. This CDR3 region has 13 residues. This chain's CDR3 is CASTLDMPEGYPF. In DNA form, the CDR3 reads TGCGCCAGCACCTTAGACATGCCTGAAGGCTACCCCTTC.

This clonotype was detected ten times or more. The chain joins TRBV2 to TRBJ1-3; D remains unclear. There are 11 residues in the CDR3. Trimming left V 10 bases short and J 5 bases short, with 9 bases between. Germline CDR1 and CDR2: SNHLY and FYNNEI. CDR3 nucleotide sequence: TGTGCCACCACTGACAGAAACACCATATATTTT. Translating it yields CATTDRNTIYF.

This clonotype occurred many times. The CDR3 loop is CSARGSELGYGYTF. Written as DNA, the CDR3 is TGCAGTGCTAGAGGCTCGGAGTTAGGGTATGGCTACACCTTC. The V gene is TRBV20-1, the J gene TRBJ1-2; D unresolved. The ends were cut back, 1 base at V and 5 bases at J, with 14 bases in the middle. The CDR3 has 14 amino acids. CDR1 is DFQATT, CDR2 SNEGSKA, per germline (reference sequence).

This clonotype has just a few counts. The chain joins TRBV10-1 to TRBJ2-7; D ambiguous. V shed 2 bases and J shed 2 bases, with 10 bases lying between them. Per the germline V gene, CDR1 is WNHNN and CDR2 is SYGVQD (reference sequence). The CDR3 length is 14 residues. CDR3 DNA sequence: TGCGCCAGCAGTGAGCGAAGGCAGGCCTACGAGCAGTACTTC. Protein sequence: CASSERRQAYEQYF.

This clonotype was observed at least ten times. The rearrangement uses TRBV5-6 and TRBJ2-3; 11 bases agree with TRBD2. Germline trimming cut 1 base from V and 2 bases from J; bases unmatched to any gene: 6. Germline-derived CDR1 and CDR2 are SGHDT and YYEEEE. This CDR3 contains 17 residues. CDR3 sequence reads: CASSLFASGRHTDTQYF. The DNA of the CDR3 is TGTGCCAGCAGCTTGTTCGCTAGCGGGAGGCACACAGATACGCAGTATTTT.

This clonotype was counted at least ten times. The CDR3 sequence: CASSLVSGPEQFF. CDR3 coding DNA: TGTGCCAGCAGCTTGGTCTCAGGGCCGGAGCAGTTCTTC. This sequence joins TRBV5-5 and TRBJ2-1; a weak D match, TRBD1 (5 bases). This CDR3 spans 13 amino acids. In germline, CDR1 is SGHKS, CDR2 YYEKEE (reference sequence). Trimming took off 0 bases at V and 10 bases at J, with 11 bases between the two ends.

This sequence joins TRBV5-5 and TRBJ2-7, with unresolved D. The germline V gene has CDR1 SGHKS and CDR2 YYEKEE (reference sequence). Trimming pared 4 bases from V and 1 base from J, leaving 15 bases between. The CDR3 length is 15 residues. For the CDR3, the DNA is TGTGCCAGCAGCCCCCGACGGACGGCTTCCTACGAGCAGTACTTC. It is translated as CASSPRRTASYEQYF.

Many counts were recorded for this clonotype. J is TRBJ2-1 and V is TRBV24-1; tentative D call: TRBD2 (6 bases). Deletions cut 0 bases from V and 6 bases from J, with 11 bases between. CDR1 is KGHDR, CDR2 SFDVKD, per germline. This CDR3 has 15 amino acids. The DNA for the CDR3 is TGTGCCACCAGTGATTTGCTCGGGGGTTTCAATGAGCAGTTCTTC. It specifies CATSDLLGGFNEQFF.

This clonotype was picked up many times. This chain connects TRBV12-3 or TRBV12-4 to TRBJ2-5, with 8 nucleotides matching TRBD2. The V segment lost 2 bases and the J segment 5 bases; nucleotides outside the gene matches: 7. This CDR3 has 15 amino acids. The CDR3 spells CASSLLSGSWETQYF. Written as DNA, the CDR3 is TGTGCCAGCAGTTTACTGAGCGGGAGTTGGGAGACCCAGTACTTC.

The CDR3 reads CASSYGLDEQYF. CDR3 bases: TGTGCCAGCAGTTACGGATTAGACGAGCAGTACTTC. The chain employs TRBV6-2 or TRBV6-3 and TRBJ2-7; D is ambiguous. The length of the CDR3 is 12 residues. Germline lookup yields CDR1 MNHEY and CDR2 SVGEGT. Trimming took off 2 bases at V and 5 bases at J, with 7 bases between the two ends.

There are many counts of this clonotype. V and J are TRBV7-3 and TRBJ2-1; the D gene is possibly TRBD1 (6 bases). Germline CDR1 and CDR2: SGHTA and FQGTGA. The CDR3 loop spans 15 amino acids. V lost 3 bases to trimming and J lost 1 base, with 10 bases between them. The CDR3 loop is CASSFKTGSYNEQFF. In DNA form, the CDR3 reads TGTGCCAGCAGCTTCAAGACAGGTTCCTACAATGAGCAGTTCTTC.

This clonotype appeared many times. The chain recombines TRBV9 with TRBJ2-3; D may be TRBD1 or TRBD2 (7 bases each). Germline V gene sequence: CDR1 SGDLS, CDR2 YYNGEE. CDR3 length: 18 residues. With 0 bases removed from V and 3 bases from J, the gap between germline ends came to 20 bases. This CDR3 is CASSVEPLGRGQTDTQYF. The CDR3 DNA sequence: TGTGCCAGCAGCGTAGAACCCCTGGGGAGGGGGCAGACAGATACGCAGTATTTT.

The chain links TRBV5-1 to TRBJ1-1, with D perhaps matching TRBD1 (6 bases). CDR1 is SGHRS and CDR2 is YFSETQ in the germline V gene. This CDR3 has 14 amino acids. The V gene lost 2 bases and the J gene lost 4 bases, with 12 bases spanning the gap. CDR3: CASSLGTQSTEAFF. DNA of the CDR3: TGCGCCAGCAGCTTAGGGACACAGAGCACTGAAGCTTTCTTT.

Concerning this clonotype itself: Possible read error: a much larger clone is one base away. The rearrangement joins TRBV9 to TRBJ2-3; the D is unclear. V was trimmed by 1 base and J by 2 bases, leaving 5 bases between them. The CDR3 covers 13 residues. CDR1 is SGDLS, CDR2 YYNGEE, per germline. DNA for the CDR3: TGTGCCAGCAGCGTAAGGTTCACAGATACGCAGTATTTT. Its translation is CASSVRFTDTQYF.

In this sample, this clonotype turned up many times. This chain uses TRBV6-5 with TRBJ1-5; a possible D gene is TRBD1 (5 bases). The V end lost 4 bases, the J end lost 2 bases, and 12 bases lay between the germline ends. Germline CDR1 MNHEY, CDR2 SVGAGI. The CDR3 is made up of 15 amino acids. In nucleotides, the CDR3 is TGTGCCAGCAGTTTGACCAGGGCCGGCAATCAGCCCCAGCATTTT. It specifies CASSLTRAGNQPQHF.

Many counts were recorded for this clonotype. This rearrangement joins TRBV27 to TRBJ1-1; D not certain. V lost 5 bases and J 0 bases, leaving 10 bases between the germline ends. From germline, CDR1 is MNHEY and CDR2 SMNVEV (reference sequence). The CDR3 length is 14 residues. CDR3 sequence: CASSRRNLNTEAFF. CDR3 DNA sequence: TGTGCCAGCAGTCGACGGAATCTGAACACTGAAGCTTTCTTT.

This clonotype was detected ten times or more. The chain has TRBV5-1 and TRBJ1-2; D may be TRBD1 (5 bases). Germline V lookup: CDR1 SGHRS, CDR2 YFSETQ. V was pared by 1 base and J by 7 bases, with 11 bases between. This CDR3 has 13 amino acids. CDR3: CASSLTGPLGYTF. The CDR3 bases are TGCGCCAGCAGCTTGACAGGTCCCCTTGGCTACACCTTC.

This clonotype has a count of ten or more. This chain uses TRBV10-3 with TRBJ2-7, with D unclear. CDR1 ENHRY and CDR2 SYGVKD come from the germline V gene. V was shortened by 2 bases and J by 4 bases, with 9 bases between the two germline ends. CDR3 size: 13 residues. In DNA, the CDR3 is TGTGCCATCAGTGAGAATATAATGTACGAGCAGTACTTC. As protein: CAISENIMYEQYF.

In its sample, this clonotype was seen many times. V is TRBV20-1 and J is TRBJ1-6; the D is unclear. CDR3 length: 14 amino acids. V dropped 3 bases and J dropped 2 bases, with 8 bases sitting between them. Germline loops: CDR1 DFQATT, CDR2 SNEGSKA (reference sequence). The CDR3 bases are TGCAGTGCTAGTATGGGAACCTATAATTCACCCCTCCACTTT. Translation gives CSASMGTYNSPLHF.

V usage is TRBV4-2 and J usage is TRBJ2-5; no clear D. V gave up 0 bases and J gave up 1 base, with 3 bases separating them. This CDR3 spans 13 amino acids. Germline CDR1 reads LGHNA; CDR2 reads YNFKEQ. Here the CDR3 reads CASSQDTQETQYF. In nucleotides, the CDR3 is TGTGCCAGCAGCCAAGATACCCAAGAGACCCAGTACTTC.

This chain links TRBV15 with TRBJ1-2; possible D gene TRBD1, 5 bases. CDR1 is LNHNV, CDR2 YYDKDF, per germline (reference sequence). V was cut by 0 bases and J by 7 bases, with 18 bases left in between. This CDR3 spans 16 amino acids. The CDR3, as DNA: TGTGCCACCAGCAGAGACATTGGGCCGACAGTTAGTGGCTACACCTTC. Protein product: CATSRDIGPTVSGYTF. Based on the CDR3 plus reference TRBV15 and TRBJ1-2, the full variable domain is DAMVIQNPRYQVTQFGKPVTLSCSQTLNHNVMYWYQQKSSQAPKLLFHYYDKDFNNEADTPDNFQSRRPNTSFCFLDIRSPGLGDTAMYLCATSRDIGPTVSGYTFGSGTRLTVV.

This clonotype was counted only a few times. The gene calls are TRBV30 and TRBJ1-1; D unresolved. The CDR3 is 13 residues long. CDR1 and CDR2 from the germline V gene are GTSNPN and SVGIG (reference sequence). V shed 0 bases and J shed 4 bases, with 9 bases lying between them. The DNA of the CDR3 is TGTGCCTGGAGTGTACTAGGGTCCACTGAAGCTTTCTTT. This sequence encodes CAWSVLGSTEAFF. Looking up the rest from reference TRBV30 and TRBJ1-1 gives the full variable domain: SQTIHQWPATLVQPVGSPLSLECTVEGTSNPNLYWYRQAAGRGLQLLFYSVGIGQISSEVPQNLSASRPQDRQFILSSKKLLLSDSGFYLCAWSVLGSTEAFFGQGTRLTVV.

This clonotype occurred many times. The V and J genes are TRBV11-1 and TRBJ1-5; D is unclear. V was clipped by 2 bases and J by 3 bases, with 11 bases between them. This CDR3 has 15 amino acids. The germline V gene has CDR1 SGHAT and CDR2 FQDESV (reference sequence). The CDR3: CASSLTGYANQPQHF. DNA of the CDR3: TGTGCCAGCAGCTTAACTGGGTACGCCAATCAGCCCCAGCATTTT.

This clonotype was seen repeatedly, ten times or more. The chain employs TRBV4-2 and TRBJ2-1; D may match TRBD1 or TRBD2 (6 bases each). Germline V gene lookup returns CDR1 LGHNA and CDR2 YNFKEQ. The CDR3 covers 16 residues. With 4 bases removed from V and 4 bases from J, the gap between germline ends came to 17 bases. The CDR3 protein is CASSPISLGGYNEQFF. CDR3 nucleotides: TGTGCCAGCAGCCCGATTAGTTTAGGGGGGTACAATGAGCAGTTCTTC.

The table lists this clonotype with many counts. The chain carries TRBV6-2 or TRBV6-3 and TRBJ2-7; the match to TRBD2 covers 12 bases. The CDR3 contains 14 residues. Losses at the gene ends were 4 bases for V and 4 bases for J; bases not matched to a gene: 2. Germline CDR1 MNHEY, CDR2 SVGEGT. The DNA for the CDR3 is TGTGCCAGCAGTTTCGGACTAGCGGGATACGAGCAGTACTTC. Protein sequence: CASSFGLAGYEQYF.

This clonotype qualifies as medium-sized. For the CDR3, the DNA is TGCAGCGTTGAGGCGGGGGTGATCGACAATGAGCAGTTCTTC. Its protein is CSVEAGVIDNEQFF. The chain combines TRBV29-1 with TRBJ2-1, with 7 positions matching TRBD2. V shed 3 bases, J shed 5 bases, and the junction held 7 bases outside the gene matches. CDR1 is SQVTM, CDR2 ANQGSEA, per germline. CDR3 length equals 14 residues.